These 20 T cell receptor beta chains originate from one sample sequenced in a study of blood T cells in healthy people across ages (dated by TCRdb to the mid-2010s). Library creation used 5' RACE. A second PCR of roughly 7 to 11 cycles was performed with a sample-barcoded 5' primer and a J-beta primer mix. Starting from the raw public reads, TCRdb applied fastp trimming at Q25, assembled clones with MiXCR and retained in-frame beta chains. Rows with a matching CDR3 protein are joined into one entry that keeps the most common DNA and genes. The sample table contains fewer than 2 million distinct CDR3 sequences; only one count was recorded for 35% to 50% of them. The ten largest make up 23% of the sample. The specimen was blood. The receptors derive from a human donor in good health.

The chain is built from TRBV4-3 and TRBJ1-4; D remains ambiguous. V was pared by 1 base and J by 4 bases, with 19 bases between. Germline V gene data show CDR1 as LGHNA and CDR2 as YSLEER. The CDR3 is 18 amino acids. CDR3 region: CASSQVWGSGTYNEKLFF. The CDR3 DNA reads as TGCGCCAGCAGCCAAGTCTGGGGATCCGGTACTTATAATGAAAAACTGTTTTTT.

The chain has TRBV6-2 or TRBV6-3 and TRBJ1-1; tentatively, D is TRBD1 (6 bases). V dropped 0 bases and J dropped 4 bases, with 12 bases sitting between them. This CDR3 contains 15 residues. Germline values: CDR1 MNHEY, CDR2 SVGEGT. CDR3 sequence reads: CASSYSAQGGTEAFF. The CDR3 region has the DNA TGTGCCAGCAGTTACTCCGCACAGGGAGGCACTGAAGCTTTCTTT.

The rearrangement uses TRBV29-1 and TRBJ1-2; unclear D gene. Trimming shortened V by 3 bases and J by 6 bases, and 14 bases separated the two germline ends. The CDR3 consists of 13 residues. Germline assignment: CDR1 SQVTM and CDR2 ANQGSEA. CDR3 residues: CSVESTARNGYTF. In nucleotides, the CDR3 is TGCAGCGTTGAGAGTACAGCTAGGAATGGCTACACCTTC.

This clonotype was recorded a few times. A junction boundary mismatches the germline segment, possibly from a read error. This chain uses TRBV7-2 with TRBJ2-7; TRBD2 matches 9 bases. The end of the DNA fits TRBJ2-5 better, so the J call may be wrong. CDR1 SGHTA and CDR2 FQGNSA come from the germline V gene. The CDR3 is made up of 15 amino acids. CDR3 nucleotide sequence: TGTGCTAGCAGCTGGACTAGCGCTGGGGGAGAGACCCAGTACTTC. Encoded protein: CASSWTSAGGETQYF.

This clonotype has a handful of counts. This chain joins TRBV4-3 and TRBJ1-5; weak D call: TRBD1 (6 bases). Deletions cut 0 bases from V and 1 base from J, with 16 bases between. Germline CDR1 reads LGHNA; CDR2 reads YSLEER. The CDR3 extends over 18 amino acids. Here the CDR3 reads CASSQDLRGEMSNQPQHF. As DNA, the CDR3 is TGCGCCAGCAGCCAAGATTTAAGGGGGGAGATGAGCAATCAGCCCCAGCATTTT.

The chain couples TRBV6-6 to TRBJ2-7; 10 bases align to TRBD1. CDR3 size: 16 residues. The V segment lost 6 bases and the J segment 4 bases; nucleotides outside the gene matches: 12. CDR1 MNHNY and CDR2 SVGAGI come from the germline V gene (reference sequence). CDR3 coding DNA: TGTGCCAGCAGCCTCGGACCGGGACAGGGGACATACGAGCAGTACTTC. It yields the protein CASSLGPGQGTYEQYF.

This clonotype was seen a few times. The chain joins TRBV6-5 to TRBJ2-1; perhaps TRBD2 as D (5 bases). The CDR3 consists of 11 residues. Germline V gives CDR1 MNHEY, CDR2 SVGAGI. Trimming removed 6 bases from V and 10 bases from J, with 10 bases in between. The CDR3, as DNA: TGTGCCAGCAGCCCGGGATGGGAGCAGTTCTTC. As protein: CASSPGWEQFF.

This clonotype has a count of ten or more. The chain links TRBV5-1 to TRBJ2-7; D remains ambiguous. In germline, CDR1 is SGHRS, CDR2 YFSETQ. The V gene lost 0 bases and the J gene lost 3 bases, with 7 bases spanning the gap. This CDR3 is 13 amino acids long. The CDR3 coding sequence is TGCGCCAGCAGCTTGGGGCCCATCTACGAGCAGTACTTC. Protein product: CASSLGPIYEQYF.

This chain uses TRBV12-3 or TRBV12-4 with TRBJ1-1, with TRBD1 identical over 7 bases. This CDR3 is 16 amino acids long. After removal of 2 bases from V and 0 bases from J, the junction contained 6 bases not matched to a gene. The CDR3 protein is CASSLRTGPLNTEAFF. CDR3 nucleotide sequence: TGTGCCAGCAGTTTAAGGACAGGCCCCCTGAACACTGAAGCTTTCTTT.

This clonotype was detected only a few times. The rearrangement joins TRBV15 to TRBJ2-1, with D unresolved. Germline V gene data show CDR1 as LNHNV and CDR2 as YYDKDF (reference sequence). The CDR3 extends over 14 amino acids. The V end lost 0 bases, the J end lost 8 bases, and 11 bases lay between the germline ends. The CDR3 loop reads CATSREVWADEQFF. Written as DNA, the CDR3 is TGTGCCACCAGCAGAGAGGTTTGGGCAGATGAGCAGTTCTTC. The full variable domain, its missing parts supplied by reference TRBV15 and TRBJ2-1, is DAMVIQNPRYQVTQFGKPVTLSCSQTLNHNVMYWYQQKSSQAPKLLFHYYDKDFNNEADTPDNFQSRRPNTSFCFLDIRSPGLGDTAMYLCATSREVWADEQFFGPGTRLTVL.

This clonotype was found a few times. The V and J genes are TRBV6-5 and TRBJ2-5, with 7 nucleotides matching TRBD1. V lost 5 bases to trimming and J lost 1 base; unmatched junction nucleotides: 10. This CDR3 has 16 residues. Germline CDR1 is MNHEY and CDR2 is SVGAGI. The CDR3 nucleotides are TGTGCCAGCAGTCCGATTCCACAGGGGAGCCAAGAGACCCAGTACTTC. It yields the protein CASSPIPQGSQETQYF.

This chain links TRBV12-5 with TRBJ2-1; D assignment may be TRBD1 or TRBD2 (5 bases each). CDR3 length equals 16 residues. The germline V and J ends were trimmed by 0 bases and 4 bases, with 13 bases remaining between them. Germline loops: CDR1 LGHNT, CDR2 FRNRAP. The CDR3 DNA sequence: TGTGCTAGTGGTTTGGTACCCGGGACGGATTACAATGAGCAGTTCTTC. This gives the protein CASGLVPGTDYNEQFF.

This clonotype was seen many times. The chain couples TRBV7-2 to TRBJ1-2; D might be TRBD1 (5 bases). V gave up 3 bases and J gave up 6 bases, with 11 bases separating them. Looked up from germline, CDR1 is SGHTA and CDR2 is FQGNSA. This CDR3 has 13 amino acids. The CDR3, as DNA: TGTGCCAGCAGCTTCGGGGGATTAAATGGCTACACCTTC. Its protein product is CASSFGGLNGYTF.

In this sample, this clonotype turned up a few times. This chain's CDR3 is CASTLGDEQYF. Written as DNA, the CDR3 is TGTGCCAGCACCCTTGGGGACGAGCAGTACTTC. The J gene is TRBJ2-4, the V gene TRBV7-6; D is undetermined. The end of the DNA aligns better with TRBJ2-7, so the J call may be wrong. The CDR3 runs to 11 residues. CDR1 and CDR2 from the germline V gene are SGHVS and FNYEAQ.

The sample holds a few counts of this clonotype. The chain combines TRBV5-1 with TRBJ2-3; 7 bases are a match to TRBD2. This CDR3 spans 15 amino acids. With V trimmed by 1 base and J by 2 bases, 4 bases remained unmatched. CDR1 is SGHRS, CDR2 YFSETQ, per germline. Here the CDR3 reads CASSLRLANTDTQYF. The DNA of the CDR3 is TGCGCCAGCAGCTTGAGACTAGCCAACACAGATACGCAGTATTTT.

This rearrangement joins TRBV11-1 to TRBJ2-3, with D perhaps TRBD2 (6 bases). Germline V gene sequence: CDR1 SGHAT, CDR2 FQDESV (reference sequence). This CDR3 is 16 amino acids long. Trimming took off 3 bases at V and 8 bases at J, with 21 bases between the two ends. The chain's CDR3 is CASSFRDPGGAVTQYF. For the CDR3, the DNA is TGTGCCAGCAGCTTCCGGGACCCAGGAGGGGCAGTTACGCAGTATTTT.

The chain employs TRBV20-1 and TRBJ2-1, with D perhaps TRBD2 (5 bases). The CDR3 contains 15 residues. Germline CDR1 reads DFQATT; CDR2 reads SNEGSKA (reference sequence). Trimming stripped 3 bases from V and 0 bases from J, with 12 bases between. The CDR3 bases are TGCAGTGCTAGTCTTCGAACTAGCTCCTACAATGAGCAGTTCTTC. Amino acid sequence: CSASLRTSSYNEQFF.

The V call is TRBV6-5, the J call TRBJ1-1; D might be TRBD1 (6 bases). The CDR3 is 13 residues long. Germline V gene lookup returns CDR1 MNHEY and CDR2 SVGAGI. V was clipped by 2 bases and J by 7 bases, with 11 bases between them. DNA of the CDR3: TGTGCCAGCAGTTACAACAGGGTGAATGAAGCTTTCTTT. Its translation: CASSYNRVNEAFF.

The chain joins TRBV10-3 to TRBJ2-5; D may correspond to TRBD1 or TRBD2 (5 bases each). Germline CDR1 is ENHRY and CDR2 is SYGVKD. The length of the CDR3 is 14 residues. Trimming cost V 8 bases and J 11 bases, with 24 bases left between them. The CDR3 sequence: CAICRDSQAREQYF. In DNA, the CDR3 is TGTGCCATCTGCCGCGACAGCCAAGCAAGGGAGCAGTACTTC.

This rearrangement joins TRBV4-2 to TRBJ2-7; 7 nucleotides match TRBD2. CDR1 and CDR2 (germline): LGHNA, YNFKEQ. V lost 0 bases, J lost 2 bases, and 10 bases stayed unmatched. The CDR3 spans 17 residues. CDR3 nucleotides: TGTGCCAGCAGCCAAGAGTCGACTAGCCGGGGAACCTACGAGCAGTACTTC. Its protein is CASSQESTSRGTYEQYF.